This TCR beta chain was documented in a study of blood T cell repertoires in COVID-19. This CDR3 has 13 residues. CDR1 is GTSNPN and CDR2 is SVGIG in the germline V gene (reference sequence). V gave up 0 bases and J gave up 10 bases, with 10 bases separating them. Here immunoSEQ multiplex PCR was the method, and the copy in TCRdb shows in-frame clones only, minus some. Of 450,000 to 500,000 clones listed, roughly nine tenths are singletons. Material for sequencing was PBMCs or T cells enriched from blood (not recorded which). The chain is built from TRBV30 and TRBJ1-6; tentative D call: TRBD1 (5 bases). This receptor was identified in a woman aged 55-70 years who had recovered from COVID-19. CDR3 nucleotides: TGTGCCTGGAGTGTCTTAGGGGAATCACCCCTCCACTTT. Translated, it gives CAWSVLGESPLHF.